The T cell receptor beta chain under discussion was sequenced for a study of T cell repertoires and leukemia-associated antigens. In the study overall: Approximately 15 million effective reads came from all samples combined.

Via MiXCR, TCRdb re-called the 5' RACE reads, giving one row per CDR3 protein. The table includes 9,800 or so distinct CDR3 sequences, 40% to 55% detected once. Remarks on this clonotype: What it binds is unknown.

The sample comprised CD3+ T cells sorted from blood and cultured. This receptor was obtained from a female donor in good health.

In DNA, the CDR3 is TGTGCCTGGAGTGGTATGGGTGGAGCTGAAGCTTTCTTT. As protein: CAWSGMGGAEAFF. This sequence joins TRBV30 and TRBJ1-1; no clear D gene. V lost 1 base and J 6 bases, leaving 12 bases between the germline ends. From germline, CDR1 is GTSNPN and CDR2 SVGIG (reference sequence). The CDR3 covers 13 residues.